Below, 15 T cell receptor beta chains from the same sample are listed, as sequenced in a study of radiotherapy plus CTLA-4 blockade in lung cancer. Sequencing used immunoSEQ multiplex PCR; TCRdb keeps in-frame clones, though not all of them. The data contain roughly 59,000 clones, about 72% of them singletons. Source: peripheral blood, taken from a patient treated with radiotherapy plus ipilimumab. The receptors were sampled from a human donor with non-small cell lung cancer whose response to radiotherapy plus ipilimumab could not be evaluated.

The chain couples TRBV28 to TRBJ2-5, with D tentatively TRBD1 (6 bases). The DNA end is a closer match to TRBJ2-7, so the J assignment may be wrong. In germline, CDR1 is MDHEN, CDR2 SYDVKM. This CDR3 region has 14 residues. The DNA for the CDR3 is TGTGCCAGCAGTGTTGGAGGCAGGGGCTACGAGCAGTACTTC. Protein product: CASSVGGRGYEQYF.

This clone was recorded a few times. The chain links TRBV20-1 to TRBJ2-7; 7 bases align to TRBD2. In germline, CDR1 is DFQATT, CDR2 SNEGSKA (reference sequence). V was clipped by 3 bases and J by 8 bases; unmatched bases: 4. The CDR3 loop spans 11 amino acids. The CDR3: CSASSSGQQYF. Written as DNA, the CDR3 is TGCAGTGCTAGCTCTAGCGGCCAGCAGTACTTC.

V gene TRBV4-3 combines with J gene TRBJ1-5, with 11 positions matching TRBD1. In germline, CDR1 is LGHNA, CDR2 YSLEER. Losses at the gene ends were 1 base for V and 10 bases for J; bases not matched to a gene: 3. This CDR3 has 14 amino acids. In DNA form, the CDR3 reads TGCGCCAGCAGCCAAGGGACAGGGGGCGAACCCCAGCATTTT. It is translated as CASSQGTGGEPQHF.

This clone was counted a few times. The chain has TRBV6-4 and TRBJ2-7, with D tentatively TRBD1 (5 bases). The germline V and J ends were trimmed by 8 bases and 5 bases, with 10 bases remaining between them. The CDR3 length is 11 residues. The V gene's germline CDR1 is MRHNA and CDR2 SNTAGT. The chain's CDR3 is CASRGHDEQYF. CDR3 DNA: TGTGCCAGCCGCGGACATGACGAGCAGTACTTC.

V gene TRBV6-6 combines with J gene TRBJ2-1; 7 bases fit TRBD2. Germline V gives CDR1 MNHNY, CDR2 SVGAGI (reference sequence). After removal of 2 bases from V and 9 bases from J, the junction contained 7 bases not matched to a gene. The CDR3 consists of 14 residues. The CDR3 coding sequence is TGTGCCAGCAGTTACAGTAGCGGGTACTCTGAGCAGTTCTTC. Translating it yields CASSYSSGYSEQFF.

The chain has TRBV6-5 and TRBJ2-5, with TRBD2 as a possible D gene (5 bases). The J call could be wrong; TRBJ2-7 is a better fit for the DNA end. This CDR3 comprises 15 residues. Germline CDR1 and CDR2: MNHEY and SVGAGI. CDR3 sequence reads: CASSYGGSLSYEQYF. The CDR3 DNA is TGTGCCAGCAGTTACGGTGGGAGTCTCTCCTACGAGCAGTACTTC.

The DNA for the CDR3 is TGTGCCAGCAGCTTCTGGGGGGAGGGCAATGAGCAGTTCTTC. Its protein product is CASSFWGEGNEQFF. The chain links TRBV5-4 to TRBJ2-1; 7 bases are a match to TRBD2. The CDR3 sequence is 14 residues long. V was pared by 2 bases and J by 6 bases, with 5 bases of the junction left unmatched. Germline assignment: CDR1 SGHNT and CDR2 YYREEE (reference sequence).

The V gene is TRBV15, the J gene TRBJ2-3; D gene unclear. V gave up 0 bases and J gave up 0 bases, with 10 bases separating them. Germline CDR1 is LNHNV and CDR2 is YYDKDF (reference sequence). CDR3 size: 16 residues. CDR3 region: CATSRDTRGSTDTQYF. CDR3 DNA sequence: TGTGCCACCAGCAGAGATACTCGCGGTAGCACAGATACGCAGTATTTT.

This clone has only one observation. The chain uses TRBV6-6 and TRBJ1-2; tentatively, D is TRBD1 (6 bases). This CDR3 has 13 residues. Trimming removed 6 bases from V and 8 bases from J, with 16 bases in between. Germline V gene sequence: CDR1 MNHNY, CDR2 SVGAGI (reference sequence). The CDR3 bases are TGTGCCAGCAGCCGCGCACAGGGTCGAGGCTACACCTTC. Amino acids: CASSRAQGRGYTF.

This clone is categorized as medium-sized (0.01 to 0.1%). The rearrangement uses TRBV7-9 and TRBJ2-7; a weak D match, TRBD2 (6 bases). Trimming cost V 5 bases and J 2 bases, with 13 bases left between them. The V gene's germline CDR1 is SEHNR and CDR2 FQNEAQ (reference sequence). The CDR3 spans 14 residues. Here the CDR3 reads CASSGDFFPYEQYF. DNA for the CDR3: TGTGCCAGCAGCGGGGACTTTTTCCCCTACGAGCAGTACTTC.

Only a few counts were recorded for this clone. The gene calls are TRBV2 and TRBJ2-3, with 7 bases matching TRBD1. V gave up 6 bases and J gave up 1 base; unmatched junction bases: 10. The CDR3 extends over 16 amino acids. The germline V gene encodes CDR1 SNHLY and CDR2 FYNNEI. Here the CDR3 reads CASRPTGLGGTDTQYF. CDR3 bases: TGTGCCAGCAGGCCGACAGGGTTGGGGGGCACAGATACGCAGTATTTT.

The chain carries TRBV10-3 and TRBJ1-1, with a tentative D call TRBD1 (5 bases). The germline gives CDR1 ENHRY, CDR2 SYGVKD. This CDR3 region has 15 residues. V lost 4 bases and J lost 1, with 13 bases in between. The CDR3 sequence: CAISAPSQGNTEAFF. The CDR3, as DNA: TGTGCCATCAGTGCTCCCTCCCAGGGGAACACTGAAGCTTTCTTT.

The chain joins TRBV7-7 to TRBJ2-3; a possible D gene is TRBD2 (6 bases). The CDR3 runs 15 residues. Per the germline V gene, CDR1 is SSHAT and CDR2 is FNYEAQ (reference sequence). V was clipped by 2 bases and J by 5 bases, with 14 bases between them. The CDR3 sequence: CASSLQGGEGDTQYF. In DNA, the CDR3 is TGTGCCAGCAGCTTACAGGGAGGTGAGGGAGATACGCAGTATTTT.

This clone was seen a few times. V is TRBV30 and J is TRBJ1-4, with TRBD1 matching over 7 bases. CDR3 length: 14 residues. J lost 8 bases, V lost 3 bases, and 9 bases had no gene match. CDR1 and CDR2 from the germline V gene are GTSNPN and SVGIG (reference sequence). CDR3: CAWRSGTETEKLFF. The CDR3 region has the DNA TGTGCCTGGAGGTCCGGGACAGAAACAGAAAAACTGTTTTTT.

The V and J genes are TRBV27 and TRBJ1-6; possible D gene TRBD1, 6 bases. V gave up 0 bases and J gave up 4 bases, with 10 bases separating them. Germline CDR1 and CDR2: MNHEY and SMNVEV (reference sequence). The CDR3 sequence is 16 residues long. This chain's CDR3 is CASSLSAGEYNSPLHF. DNA for the CDR3: TGTGCCAGCAGTTTATCCGCAGGGGAGTATAATTCACCCCTCCACTTT.